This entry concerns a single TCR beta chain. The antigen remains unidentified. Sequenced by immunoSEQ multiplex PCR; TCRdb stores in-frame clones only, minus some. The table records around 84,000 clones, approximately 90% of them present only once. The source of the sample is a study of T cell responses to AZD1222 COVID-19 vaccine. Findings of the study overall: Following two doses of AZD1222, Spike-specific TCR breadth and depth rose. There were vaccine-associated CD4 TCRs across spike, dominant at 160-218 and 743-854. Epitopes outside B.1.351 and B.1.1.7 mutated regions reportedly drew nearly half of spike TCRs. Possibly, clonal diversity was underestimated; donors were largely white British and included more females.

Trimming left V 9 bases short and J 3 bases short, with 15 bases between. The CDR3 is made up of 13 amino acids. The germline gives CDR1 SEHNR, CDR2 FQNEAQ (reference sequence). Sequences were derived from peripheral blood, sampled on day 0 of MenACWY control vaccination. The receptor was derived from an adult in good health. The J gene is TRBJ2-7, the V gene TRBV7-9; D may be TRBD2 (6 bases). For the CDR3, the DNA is TGTGCCAGTCAGCGGCTCGGGAGCTACGAGCAGTACTTC. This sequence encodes CASQRLGSYEQYF.